The rows below give T cell receptor beta chains drawn from one sample of a study of T cells in Graves' hyperthyroidism and ophthalmopathy. TCRdb itself ran the multiplex PCR reads through MiXCR, one entry per CDR3 protein. The sample shows more than 500,000 distinct CDR3 sequences, about 17% of them seen only once. Input material: blood. The receptors were sampled from a young woman with Graves' hyperthyroidism. CDR3s include the opening cysteine and the closing phenylalanine or tryptophan. The order of the fields is J gene, V gene, D gene, clone size, CDR3 DNA, CDR3 protein. The D gene is left open where the match is weak. Some rows have no size entry. The others give once, few or many, or a class for an expanded clone.

>TRBJ1-4|TRBV12-3/TRBV12-4|-|few
TGTGCCAGCAGTTTCAGGGTTTCTGAAAAACTGTTTTTT
CASSFRVSEKLFF
>TRBJ1-1|TRBV7-2|-|many
TGTGCCAGCAGCTTAAGTGGGATGGGCAGCACTGAAGCTTTCTTT
CASSLSGMGSTEAFF
>TRBJ2-6|TRBV7-9|-|-
TGTGCCAGCAGCTTAGGTGGGGCCAACGTCCCGACTTTC
CASSLGGANVPTF
>TRBJ2-7|TRBV28|TRBD2|many
TGTGCCAGCAGTCGGACCGGGACTAGCGGGATCTACGAGCAGTACTTC
CASSRTGTSGIYEQYF
>TRBJ1-1|TRBV14|-|-
TGTGCCAGCAGCCTCCCTCGGGGCCTCTTAAGCGAAGCTTTCTTT
CASSLPRGLLSEAFF
>TRBJ1-2|TRBV7-2|TRBD1|many
TGTGCCAGCAGCTTAAACACAGGGGGAATAGCTGGCTACACCTTC
CASSLNTGGIAGYTF
>TRBJ2-7|TRBV20-1|-|-
TGCAGTGCTAGAGATCTCACTGGACAGATCTACGAGCAGTACTTC
CSARDLTGQIYEQYF
>TRBJ1-2|TRBV28|-|many
TGTGCCAGCAGTTTTCCCACTCGGCAGGGGACGGGTGGCTACACCTTC
CASSFPTRQGTGGYTF
>TRBJ2-1|TRBV6-4|-|-
TGTGCCAGCAGTCCGCACCTAGCAAGGGATGAGCAGTTCTTC
CASSPHLARDEQFF
>TRBJ1-4|TRBV2|-|-
TGTGCCAGCAGTGGCTCAGAGGGTTATGAAAAACTGTTTTTT
CASSGSEGYEKLFF
>TRBJ1-1|TRBV3-1|TRBD1|many
TGTGCCAGCAGCCCCACAGGGGAGGCGGCTGAAGCTTTCTTT
CASSPTGEAAEAFF
>TRBJ1-4|TRBV6-1|TRBD1|many
TGTGCCAGCAGTCCGGACAGGGTGGGGGAAAAACTGTTTTTT
CASSPDRVGEKLFF
>TRBJ2-7|TRBV3-1|-|many
TGTGCCAGCAGCCAAGGAAGGTCCTCCTACGAGCAGTACTTC
CASSQGRSSYEQYF
>TRBJ1-2|TRBV7-9|-|-
TGTGCCAGCAGCTGGCGCCGGGACCTACTAAACTATGGCTACACCTTC
CASSWRRDLLNYGYTF
>TRBJ1-2|TRBV28|-|many
TGTGCCAGCAGAAACACCCTAGGTCCTGGCTACACCTTC
CASRNTLGPGYTF
>TRBJ2-7|TRBV27|TRBD1|few
TGTGCCAGCAGTTTAAGGGTGGGGGGGGGGACAGGGTCCTCCTCCTACGAGCAGTACTTC
CASSLRVGGGTGSSSYEQYF
>TRBJ2-7|TRBV5-1|TRBD1|many
TGCGCCAGCAGCTCCTCGGACAGGGACGAGCAGTACTTC
CASSSSDRDEQYF
>TRBJ2-1|TRBV4-2|TRBD2|-
TGTGCCAGCAGCCGAAGGACTAGCGGGAAAGGGAATGAGCAGTTCTTC
CASSRRTSGKGNEQFF
>TRBJ2-7|TRBV9|-|few
TGTGCCAGCAGCATTGGCGGGACAGCAACCTACGAGCAGTACTTC
CASSIGGTATYEQYF
>TRBJ2-7|TRBV5-6|-|-
TGTGCCAGCCTCTTGCAGGGGATGGGCTACTACGAGCAGTACTTC
CASLLQGMGYYEQYF
>TRBJ2-1|TRBV6-1|-|many
TGTGCCAGCAGTGTGGTGGGGTACAATGAGCAGTTCTTC
CASSVVGYNEQFF
>TRBJ2-7|TRBV4-1|-|-
TGCGCCAGCAGCCAAGAGGGGTTCCGGGGCGCAGGAGTCTACGAGCAGTACTTC
CASSQEGFRGAGVYEQYF
>TRBJ2-7|TRBV7-8|TRBD1|-
TGTGCCAGCAGCCCCAGGGACAGCCCTGTCTTGAGCGAGCAGTACTTC
CASSPRDSPVLSEQYF
>TRBJ2-1|TRBV12-3/TRBV12-4|-|many
TGTGCCAGCAGTTTAGGCAGGGAGGCTGAGCAGTTCTTC
CASSLGREAEQFF
>TRBJ1-2|TRBV20-1|-|-
TGCAGTGCTAGAGCTGGCAGGTTAACTGATGGCTACACCTTC
CSARAGRLTDGYTF
>TRBJ1-4|TRBV3-1|-|many
TGTGCCAGCAGCCAGGGGGTAGAGGATGAAAAACTGTTTTTT
CASSQGVEDEKLFF
>TRBJ1-2|TRBV7-8|TRBD1|many
TGTGCCAGCAGCTTAGAATACAGGGGAAGAAGAGGTGGCTACACCTTC
CASSLEYRGRRGGYTF
>TRBJ1-5|TRBV6-5|-|few
TGTGCCAGCAGTTACTCACTAAATAGCAATCAGCCCCAGCATTTT
CASSYSLNSNQPQHF
>TRBJ1-1|TRBV19|TRBD1|many
TGTGCCAGTAGGACGGGACAGACGAACACTGAAGCTTTCTTT
CASRTGQTNTEAFF
>TRBJ1-5|TRBV2|TRBD1|many
TGTGCCAGCAGTAAGACAGGGGGCGGCAATCAGCCCCAGCATTTT
CASSKTGGGNQPQHF
>TRBJ2-1|TRBV29-1|TRBD2|few
TGCAGCGTCCCCGGGGGGGAAGCGGCGTCTCTCGACAATGAGCAGTTCTTC
CSVPGGEAASLDNEQFF
>TRBJ2-3|TRBV20-1|-|many
TGCAGTGCTAGAGGGAGTGGGCCAGATACGCAGTATTTT
CSARGSGPDTQYF
>TRBJ2-3|TRBV12-3/TRBV12-4|-|-
TGTGCCAGCAGGATCAGACAGGCCCCAGATACGCAGTATTTT
CASRIRQAPDTQYF
>TRBJ2-7|TRBV27|TRBD2|many
TGTGCCAGCAGTTTCATAGCGGGTTTCTACGAGCAGTACTTC
CASSFIAGFYEQYF
>TRBJ2-7|TRBV12-5|-|many
TGTGCCAGCGGATTAAACTACGAGCAGTACTTC
CASGLNYEQYF
>TRBJ2-1|TRBV20-1|TRBD2|few
TGCAGTGCTAGAGTAGCAGCGGGATCCTACAATGAGCAGTTCTTC
CSARVAAGSYNEQFF
>TRBJ1-6|TRBV18|-|-
TGTGCCAGCTCACCTCGTTTTTTGGATATGTCGGATTCACCCCTCCACTTT
CASSPRFLDMSDSPLHF
>TRBJ2-3|TRBV2|-|few
TGTGCCAGCAGTGAATCCAGGGTTAGGGGTCAAGATACGCAGTATTTT
CASSESRVRGQDTQYF
>TRBJ2-3|TRBV19|-|-
TGTGCCAGTAGTAAAAGGACCCCGGGGAGCACAGATACGCAGTATTTT
CASSKRTPGSTDTQYF
>TRBJ2-5|TRBV9|-|-
TGTGCCAGCAGCGTAGACCTGAAAGAGACCCAGTACTTC
CASSVDLKETQYF
>TRBJ2-7|TRBV5-5|-|few
TGTGCCAGCAGCCGGGACACAGGTTACGAGCAGTACTTC
CASSRDTGYEQYF
>TRBJ1-5|TRBV2|TRBD1|many
TGTGCCAGCAGCCGAGGACAGGCTCAGCCCCAGCATTTT
CASSRGQAQPQHF
>TRBJ1-3|TRBV11-2|-|many
TGTGCCAGCACCCGGCAATCCTTCTCTGGAAACACCATATATTTT
CASTRQSFSGNTIYF
>TRBJ1-5|TRBV4-1|TRBD1|few
TGCGCCAGCAGCCCACAGGGGATCGGCAATCAGCCCCAGCATTTT
CASSPQGIGNQPQHF
>TRBJ1-6|TRBV5-1|-|few
TGCGCCAGCAGCACCGGGCGGTATAATTCACCCCTCCACTTT
CASSTGRYNSPLHF
>TRBJ2-7|TRBV7-2|-|many
TGTGCCAGCAGCCCCTGGGCAGGGCAGGCTTACGAGCAGTACTTC
CASSPWAGQAYEQYF
>TRBJ2-7|TRBV11-1|TRBD1|few
TGCGCCAGCAGCCAAGGACAGGGCTCTGTTAAAACCTACGAGCAGTACTTC
CASSQGQGSVKTYEQYF
>TRBJ2-2|TRBV20-1|-|many
TGCAGTGCTGAGCAAACGAACACCGGGGAGCTGTTTTTT
CSAEQTNTGELFF